This is a list of T cell receptor beta chains from one sample in a study of shared clonotypes between healthy human individuals. Sequenced by immunoSEQ multiplex PCR; TCRdb stores in-frame clones only, minus some. The table has fewer than 650,000 clones, around 78% seen once. Sequencing used PBMCs. All receptors come from a middle-aged woman in good health. Some clones in this sample may be carry-over from other donors' samples. The CDR3 runs from the conserved cysteine through the conserved F or W. A D gene is named only where the DNA matches it firmly. Some rows have no size entry. The others give once, few or many, or a class for an expanded clone.

d_call clone_size j_call v_call cdr3_nt cdr3_aa
TRBD2 - TRBJ2-1 TRBV27 TGTGCCAGCCAAAGCGGGAGCTCCTACAATGAGCAGTTCTTC CASQSGSSYNEQFF
- - TRBJ1-1 TRBV7-2 TGTGCCAGCAGCTTAGTTTGGGGACCGGACACTGAAGCTTTCTTT CASSLVWGPDTEAFF
- - TRBJ1-5 TRBV6-6 TGTGCAGCAGAGGGGAGAAATCAGCCCCAGCATTTT CAAEGRNQPQHF
- - TRBJ2-2 TRBV7-9 TGTGCCAGCAGCTTGGTCAGGAACACCGGGGAGCTGTTTTTT CASSLVRNTGELFF
- - TRBJ2-3 TRBV10-3 TGTGCCACTCTCAGAAGAGATACGCAGTATTTT CATLRRDTQYF
- - TRBJ2-7 TRBV7-6 TGTGCCAGCAGCTTAGAGCCTACGGGCCGTGGTTCCGAGCAGTACTTC CASSLEPTGRGSEQYF
TRBD1 - TRBJ2-5 TRBV28 TGTGCCAGCAGGGGGGACAGGGATGGCTACTTC CASRGDRDGYF
- - TRBJ1-3 TRBV7-2 TGTGCCAGCAGCTTACATCCTACGGCTGGAAACACCATATATTTT CASSLHPTAGNTIYF
TRBD2 - TRBJ2-1 TRBV28 TGTATCATTAGCGGGAGTTCCTACAATGAGCAGTTCTTC CIISGSSYNEQFF
TRBD2 - TRBJ2-1 TRBV7-7 TGTGCCAGCAGCTTTAGCGGGACCCTCGGTGAGCAGTTCTTC CASSFSGTLGEQFF
- - TRBJ2-1 TRBV7-2 TGTGCCAGCAGCCCAGAACTAGGGGTTCACAATGAGCAGTTCTTC CASSPELGVHNEQFF
TRBD1 once TRBJ2-1 TRBV6-6 TGTGCCAGCAGTTACTCCGGACAGGACTACAATGAGCAGTTCTTC CASSYSGQDYNEQFF
- many TRBJ2-7 TRBV4-1 TGCGCCAGCAGCCACGCTTACAGGGTCGACTACGAGCAGTACTTC CASSHAYRVDYEQYF
- - TRBJ1-1 TRBV5-1 TGCGCCAGCAGCTTGTCAGGGGCGCAGGGAACTGAAGCTTTCTTT CASSLSGAQGTEAFF
TRBD1 - TRBJ1-2 TRBV7-2 TGTGCCAGCAGCCACGCCACCCCTGACAGGGTTCCTGGCTATGGCTACACCTTC CASSHATPDRVPGYGYTF
TRBD1 - TRBJ1-3 TRBV27 TGTGCCAGCAGAGGACAGGGAGGAAACACCATATATTTT CASRGQGGNTIYF
TRBD1 - TRBJ1-1 TRBV19 TGTGCCAGTACCGGACAGGGGCACACTGAAGCTTTCTTT CASTGQGHTEAFF
TRBD2 - TRBJ2-3 TRBV4-1 TGCGCCAGCAGCCAAGGGAACGGGAGGTTCACAGATACGCAGTATTTT CASSQGNGRFTDTQYF
- - TRBJ1-1 TRBV20-1 TGCAGTGCCGCGGTGAACACTGAAGCTTTCTTT CSAAVNTEAFF
- once TRBJ2-3 TRBV7-2 TGTGCCAGCAGCTTAGTATCCCAGGGGGGAGATACGCAGTATTTT CASSLVSQGGDTQYF
TRBD1 - TRBJ2-3 TRBV14 TGTGCCAGCAGCCAAGGGACGGGACAGGGTACAGATACGCAGTATTTT CASSQGTGQGTDTQYF
TRBD2 few TRBJ2-1 TRBV28 TGTGCCAGCAGTCCGCCTGGGACTAGCGTCGGCAATGAGCAGTTCTTC CASSPPGTSVGNEQFF
- - TRBJ2-3 TRBV28 TGTGCCAGCAGTGATCCTCGGCGGTGGACTCAAACAGATACGCAGTATTTT CASSDPRRWTQTDTQYF
TRBD2 few TRBJ2-5 TRBV10-3 TGTGCCATCAATGCGGGAGTGGGAAAGACCCAGTACTTC CAINAGVGKTQYF